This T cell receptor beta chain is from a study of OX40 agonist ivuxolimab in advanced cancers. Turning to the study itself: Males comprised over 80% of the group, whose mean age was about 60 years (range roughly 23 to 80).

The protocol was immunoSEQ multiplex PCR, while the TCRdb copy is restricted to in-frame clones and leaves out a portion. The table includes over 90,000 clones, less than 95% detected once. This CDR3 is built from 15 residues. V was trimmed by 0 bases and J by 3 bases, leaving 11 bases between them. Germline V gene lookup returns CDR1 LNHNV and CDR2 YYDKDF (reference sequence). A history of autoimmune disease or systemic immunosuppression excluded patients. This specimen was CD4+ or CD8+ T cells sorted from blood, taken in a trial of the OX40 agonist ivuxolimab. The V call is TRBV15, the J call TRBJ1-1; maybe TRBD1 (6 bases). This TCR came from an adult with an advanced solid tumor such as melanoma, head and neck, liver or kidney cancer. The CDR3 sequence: CATSREGGADTEAFF. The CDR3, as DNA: TGTGCCACCAGCAGAGAGGGGGGGGCAGACACTGAAGCTTTCTTT.